This T cell receptor (beta chain) was identified during a study of regulatory T cells in long-lasting Graves disease. Overall study results and limits: TCR diversity was lower in persistent than newly diagnosed Graves' disease.

Concerning this clonotype itself: Its specificity is not known.

Library construction for TCR beta used iRepertoire HTBI primers and Arm-PCR of CDR3 regions. MiXCR was run by TCRdb on the multiplex PCR reads, yielding one entry per CDR3 protein. The sample shows 200,000 to 250,000 distinct CDR3 sequences, approximately 18% of them seen only once. The CDR3 length is 15 residues. V shed 7 bases and J 3 bases; nucleotides not matched to a gene: 7. Time point described: newly diagnosed GD, antithyroid drugs for less than 3 months. The TCR library used RNA extracted from PBMCs. In addition, the sample was reused for a study of T cells in Graves' hyperthyroidism and ophthalmopathy. That investigation notes: During a first-round RT-PCR of the TCR CDR3, the HTBI primer set was used.

The TCR originated in a woman younger than 45 with Graves disease. This chain links TRBV12-3 or TRBV12-4 with TRBJ1-4, with TRBD1 identical over 8 bases. Sample: peripheral blood mononuclear cells (PBMCs), taken at new diagnosis, from a patient treated with antithyroid drugs. CDR3 nucleotides: TGTGCCAGCACCCGACAGGGGTCTTCTAATGAAAAACTGTTTTTT. Its translation: CASTRQGSSNEKLFF.